A single sample is the source of the 21 T cell receptor beta chains below, sequenced in a study of blood T cells in healthy people across ages. The authors ran a second PCR of 7 to 11 cycles using a sample-barcoded 5' primer and a J-beta primer mix. Using its own MiXCR run on the 5' RACE reads, TCRdb lists one record per CDR3 protein. Of around 650,000 distinct CDR3 sequences detected, approximately 40% appear once; the ten largest clones hold 25% to 35%. Sequencing was performed on blood. The source of these receptors is an elderly man in good health.

The table lists this clonotype with a few counts. The rearrangement joins TRBV24-1 to TRBJ2-1; a weak D match, TRBD2 (7 bases). Germline V gives CDR1 KGHDR, CDR2 SFDVKD. The CDR3 length is 15 residues. V was pared by 11 bases and J by 8 bases, with 24 bases between. For the CDR3, the DNA is TGTGCCAGATCGGGGGCAGGACTAGAGATCCATGAGCAGTTCTTC. Translating gives CARSGAGLEIHEQFF.

This clonotype was counted a few times. CDR3 loop: CSAIGGNQPQHF. CDR3 nucleotides: TGCAGTGCTATCGGGGGAAATCAGCCCCAGCATTTT. The rearrangement links TRBV20-1 to TRBJ1-5, with D perhaps TRBD1 (5 bases). This CDR3 spans 12 amino acids. V gave up 4 bases and J gave up 4 bases, with 8 bases separating them. Germline V gene lookup returns CDR1 DFQATT and CDR2 SNEGSKA (reference sequence).

V and J are TRBV28 and TRBJ2-1, with D unresolved. Germline assignment: CDR1 MDHEN and CDR2 SYDVKM. This CDR3 comprises 15 residues. V was trimmed by 7 bases and J by 2 bases, leaving 15 bases between them. CDR3 nucleotides: TGTGCCAGCACCATATCCCCGTCTACCTACAATGAGCAGTTCTTC. As protein: CASTISPSTYNEQFF.

This chain links TRBV2 with TRBJ2-1, with a weak D call TRBD2 (6 bases). The CDR3 has 16 residues. V lost 8 bases to trimming and J lost 3 bases, with 20 bases between them. From germline, CDR1 is SNHLY and CDR2 FYNNEI. This CDR3 reads CASDRDWGGIYNEQFF. CDR3 bases: TGTGCCAGCGACCGCGACTGGGGCGGGATCTACAATGAGCAGTTCTTC. The whole variable domain, filled in from reference TRBV2 and TRBJ2-1, reads EPEVTQTPSHQVTQMGQEVILRCVPISNHLYFYWYRQILGQKVEFLVSFYNNEISEKSEIFDDQFSVERPDGSNFTLKIRSTKLEDSAMYFCASDRDWGGIYNEQFFGPGTRLTVL.

This chain connects TRBV7-9 to TRBJ2-7, with D perhaps matching TRBD1 (6 bases). V gave up 4 bases and J gave up 2 bases, with 18 bases separating them. Germline CDR1 and CDR2: SEHNR and FQNEAQ (reference sequence). CDR3 length equals 16 residues. CDR3 loop: CASSSEQGGGPYEQYF. CDR3 DNA: TGTGCCAGCAGCTCCGAACAGGGTGGTGGACCCTACGAGCAGTACTTC.

This clonotype was detected ten times or more. This chain connects TRBV20-1 to TRBJ2-5, with D possibly matching TRBD2 (6 bases). V lost 7 bases and J lost 3, with 12 bases in between. From germline, CDR1 is DFQATT and CDR2 SNEGSKA (reference sequence). The CDR3 has 12 residues. Written as DNA, the CDR3 is TGCAGTGAAAGGAGGGCCAAAGAGACCCAGTACTTC. It translates to CSERRAKETQYF.

The chain is built from TRBV28 and TRBJ2-7; a possible D gene is TRBD2 (5 bases). CDR1 is MDHEN, CDR2 SYDVKM, per germline. Trimming stripped 1 base from V and 4 bases from J, with 17 bases between. The CDR3 totals 16 residues. This CDR3 reads CASSLFSRGDSYEQYF. CDR3 sequence (DNA): TGTGCCAGCAGTTTATTTAGTCGGGGAGATTCTTACGAGCAGTACTTC.

About this clonotype: Given a much more abundant clone one base away, this may be a read error. CDR3 coding DNA: TGCGCCGGCAGCTCCGGGACGGAGGCACGAGGCTACACCTTC. It translates to CAGSSGTEARGYTF. The chain is built from TRBV5-1 and TRBJ1-2; TRBD1 might be the D (5 bases). The germline gives CDR1 SGHRS, CDR2 YFSETQ. The CDR3 sequence is 14 residues long.

This clonotype occurred a few times. The chain joins TRBV7-9 to TRBJ1-2; D is unresolved. The CDR3 has 12 residues. V was trimmed by 4 bases and J by 6 bases, leaving 9 bases between them. Germline V lookup: CDR1 SEHNR, CDR2 FQNEAQ (reference sequence). The CDR3 here is CASSYDRHGYTF. The CDR3 DNA is TGTGCCAGCAGCTACGACCGCCATGGCTACACCTTC.

For this clonotype: This likely comes from a read error, as the CDR3 has no conserved phenylalanine or tryptophan at its end. The chain has TRBV6-2 or TRBV6-3 and TRBJ2-1, with TRBD1 identical over 9 bases. The CDR3 sequence is 14 residues long. Per germline, CDR1 MNHEY and CDR2 SVGEGT. V lost 4 bases, J lost 9 bases, and 7 bases stayed unmatched. The CDR3 is CASSSGTGFPEQFS. As DNA, the CDR3 is TGTGCCAGCAGTTCCGGGACAGGGTTTCCTGAGCAGTTCTCC.

This clonotype was observed a few times. In DNA form, the CDR3 reads TGCGCCAGCAGCTTGGAGGGGACAGGGATCGGCACTGAAGCTTTCTTT. Translated, it gives CASSLEGTGIGTEAFF. The V call is TRBV5-1, the J call TRBJ1-1, with TRBD1 matching over 9 bases. Germline V gene sequence: CDR1 SGHRS, CDR2 YFSETQ. V dropped 0 bases and J dropped 4; count of bases not matched to a gene: 7. The CDR3 length is 16 residues.

The genes are TRBV7-8 and TRBJ2-7; 9 nucleotides agree with TRBD1. Trimming cost V 5 bases and J 6 bases; bases outside gene matches: 8. The CDR3 has 14 amino acids. Germline CDR1 is SGHVS and CDR2 is FQNEAQ. DNA for the CDR3: TGTGCCAGCAGCCCTAGACAGGGGGGTAGCGAGCAGTACTTC. Amino acids: CASSPRQGGSEQYF.

Concerning this clonotype itself: The junction shows a germline mismatch at one end, possibly a read error. The chain has TRBV18 and TRBJ2-5; 14 positions match TRBD2. The assigned J gene may be wrong: the sequence end matches TRBJ2-7 better. Per germline, CDR1 KGHSH and CDR2 LQKENI. This CDR3 spans 15 amino acids. For the CDR3, the DNA is TGCGCCAGCTCACCAAGTGGGACTAGCGGGGGCGAGCAGTACTTC. Amino acid sequence: CASSPSGTSGGEQYF.

The V call is TRBV6-2 or TRBV6-3, the J call TRBJ2-1; possible D gene TRBD1, 6 bases. Looked up from germline, CDR1 is MNHEY and CDR2 is SVGEGT. The CDR3 has 14 amino acids. V was pared by 2 bases and J by 10 bases, with 15 bases between. DNA for the CDR3: TGTGCCAGCAGTTACCGACAGGCCCGGGTCGAGCAGTTCTTC. Encoded protein: CASSYRQARVEQFF.

This chain joins TRBV7-9 and TRBJ2-7; unclear D gene. This CDR3 region has 15 residues. Germline CDR1 reads SEHNR; CDR2 reads FQNEAQ (reference sequence). V was clipped by 2 bases and J by 3 bases, with 14 bases between them. CDR3 sequence reads: CASSLSRLLGYEQYF. The CDR3 DNA sequence: TGTGCCAGCAGCTTAAGTCGCCTCCTCGGCTACGAGCAGTACTTC.

This clonotype was seen ten or more times. CDR3 amino acids: CASSSPGQGSYEQYF. The CDR3, as DNA: TGTGCCAGCAGTTCTCCGGGACAGGGATCCTACGAGCAGTACTTC. The genes are TRBV28 and TRBJ2-7; 9 bases fit TRBD1. V was clipped by 4 bases and J by 1 base; unmatched bases: 5. CDR3 length equals 15 residues. CDR1 is MDHEN, CDR2 SYDVKM, per germline.

This chain joins TRBV6-2 or TRBV6-3 and TRBJ1-5, with TRBD1 matching over 7 bases. The CDR3 is 13 residues long. Looked up from germline, CDR1 is MNHEY and CDR2 is SVGEGT. V was pared by 7 bases and J by 6 bases, with 6 bases of the junction left unmatched. This chain's CDR3 is CASKDRVVQPQHF. Written as DNA, the CDR3 is TGTGCCAGCAAAGACAGGGTGGTTCAGCCCCAGCATTTT.

With regard to this clonotype: A much larger clone is a single base away; this may be a read error. The rearrangement joins TRBV12-5 to TRBJ1-2; D remains ambiguous. Per the germline V gene, CDR1 is LGHNT and CDR2 is FRNRAP. The CDR3 extends over 11 amino acids. The V end was cut by 5 bases, the J end by 8 bases, with 9 bases between. CDR3 in amino acids: CASGRSSGYTF. In DNA form, the CDR3 reads TGTGCTAGTGGTCGCAGCAGCGGCTACACCTTC.

J is TRBJ2-5 and V is TRBV20-1; TRBD2 agrees at 12 bases. Germline trimming cut 5 bases from V and 5 bases from J; bases unmatched to any gene: 12. The CDR3 loop spans 16 amino acids. The germline gives CDR1 DFQATT, CDR2 SNEGSKA (reference sequence). CDR3 nucleotides: TGCAGTGCTTTCGCTAGCGGGAGGGCCGGTTGGGAGACCCAGTACTTC. Protein sequence: CSAFASGRAGWETQYF.

This clonotype turned up a few times. The chain is built from TRBV20-1 and TRBJ2-7; TRBD1 aligns across 7 bases. With V trimmed by 1 base and J by 3 bases, 15 bases remained unmatched. The CDR3 is 17 amino acids. From germline, CDR1 is DFQATT and CDR2 SNEGSKA (reference sequence). Here the CDR3 reads CSARGVGVTGSGYEQYF. CDR3 coding DNA: TGCAGTGCTAGAGGGGTGGGGGTGACAGGGTCCGGCTACGAGCAGTACTTC.

The rearrangement uses TRBV5-1 and TRBJ2-4, with TRBD1 matching 7 bases. CDR3 length equals 13 residues. Germline V gene sequence: CDR1 SGHRS, CDR2 YFSETQ. Trimming took 0 bases from V and 13 from J; bases not matched to a gene: 7. The CDR3 coding sequence is TGCGCCAGCAGCTTGGTGGTGGGGACAGAGCAGTACTTC. Its protein is CASSLVVGTEQYF.